This entry lists 12 T cell receptor beta chains sequenced from one sample in a study of blood T cell repertoires in COVID-19. Clones were read by immunoSEQ multiplex PCR, and TCRdb kept only the in-frame ones, dropping some. The data contain approximately 250,000 clones, 70% to 90% of them singletons. The sequenced material came from PBMCs or T cells enriched from blood (not recorded which). Receptors were obtained from a woman between 40 and 55 years old with acute COVID-19.

The CDR3 DNA reads as TGTGCCACCAGTGATTTGGGTACAGGTTATGGCTACACCTTC. Protein sequence: CATSDLGTGYGYTF. The V call is TRBV24-1, the J call TRBJ1-2, with a possible D match to TRBD1 (5 bases). CDR1 is KGHDR, CDR2 SFDVKD, per germline. The length of the CDR3 is 14 residues. V was clipped by 0 bases and J by 5 bases, with 9 bases between them.

This chain connects TRBV2 to TRBJ1-2, with a tentative D call TRBD1 (6 bases). V was cut by 6 bases and J by 2 bases, with 13 bases left in between. The CDR3 is 14 residues long. Germline-derived CDR1 and CDR2 are SNHLY and FYNNEI. The CDR3 spells CASRKDRSNYGYTF. The CDR3, as DNA: TGTGCCAGCAGGAAGGACAGATCGAACTATGGCTACACCTTC.

This clone was observed once. The chain uses TRBV5-8 and TRBJ1-1, with 9 bases fitting TRBD1. CDR1 and CDR2 (germline): SGHTS, YDEGEE. This CDR3 comprises 15 residues. The ends lost 0 bases at V and 0 bases at J; junction bases unmatched: 0. The CDR3 DNA follows: TGTGCCAGCAGCTTGGGGACAGGGGTGAACACTGAAGCTTTCTTT. Protein sequence: CASSLGTGVNTEAFF.

This chain joins TRBV1 and TRBJ2-7; TRBD2 was called by the table and not checked on the DNA. TRBV1 is shown as a pseudogene. The CDR3 is made up of 17 amino acids. The CDR3 loop is CTSSKRRRAGSSYEQYV. Written as DNA, the CDR3 is TGCACCAGCAGCAAACGCCGGCGAGCGGGGAGCTCCTACGAGCAGTACGTC.

This clone was detected only a few times. The rearrangement uses TRBV15 and TRBJ2-7, with D possibly being TRBD1 (6 bases). V was cut by 0 bases and J by 6 bases, with 9 bases left in between. This CDR3 is built from 13 residues. Germline lookup yields CDR1 LNHNV and CDR2 YYDKDF (reference sequence). CDR3 nucleotide sequence: TGTGCCACCAGCAGAGACAGGGGAATCGAGCAGTACGTC. Protein sequence: CATSRDRGIEQYV.

The rearrangement links TRBV9 to TRBJ2-2; D is uncertain. Germline CDR1 and CDR2: SGDLS and YYNGEE. This CDR3 has 14 residues. The V gene lost 0 bases and the J gene lost 8 bases, with 11 bases spanning the gap. Here the CDR3 reads CASSVGLSPGELFF. The CDR3 DNA follows: TGTGCCAGCAGCGTAGGACTCTCACCGGGGGAGCTGTTTTTT. Looking up the rest from reference TRBV9 and TRBJ2-2 gives the full variable domain: DSGVTQTPKHLITATGQRVTLRCSPRSGDLSVYWYQQSLDQGLQFLIQYYNGEERAKGNILERFSAQQFPDLHSELNLSSLELGDSALYFCASSVGLSPGELFFGEGSRLTVL.

The sample holds one count of this clone. The genes are TRBV5-5 and TRBJ1-1; 11 bases agree with TRBD1. With 4 bases clipped from V and 1 base from J, the junction kept 9 bases outside the gene matches. CDR1 SGHKS and CDR2 YYEKEE come from the germline V gene (reference sequence). The CDR3 length is 17 residues. CDR3 loop: CASSPGQGAFTNTEAFF. The CDR3 region has the DNA TGTGCCAGCAGCCCCGGACAGGGGGCTTTCACGAACACTGAAGCTTTCTTT.

The V and J genes are TRBV7-9 and TRBJ1-2; D is uncertain. Germline V CDR1 and CDR2: SEHNR, FQNEAQ (reference sequence). This CDR3 comprises 14 residues. Trimming stripped 5 bases from V and 4 bases from J, with 14 bases between. DNA of the CDR3: TGTGCCAGCAGCCCGCCGGAGGCGGCCTATGGCTACACCTTC. Its protein product is CASSPPEAAYGYTF.

This clone was recorded only once. The chain couples TRBV7-9 to TRBJ2-1; D possibly corresponds to TRBD2 (6 bases). Germline CDR1 SEHNR, CDR2 FQNEAQ (reference sequence). V lost 7 bases and J lost 9, with 22 bases in between. The CDR3 is 15 residues long. The CDR3 region is CASTKFGTEGGEQFF. The DNA for the CDR3 is TGTGCCAGCACCAAATTCGGGACGGAGGGTGGTGAGCAGTTCTTC.

This chain links TRBV28 with TRBJ1-2; unclear D gene. Trimming left V 6 bases short and J 4 bases short, with 12 bases between. Looked up from germline, CDR1 is MDHEN and CDR2 is SYDVKM. The CDR3 totals 13 residues. CDR3 sequence reads: CASSWGAFYGYTF. As DNA, the CDR3 is TGTGCCAGCAGCTGGGGAGCCTTCTATGGCTACACCTTC.

The chain carries TRBV10-3 and TRBJ2-1; weak D call: TRBD2 (6 bases). Germline CDR1 ENHRY, CDR2 SYGVKD. This CDR3 comprises 15 residues. V shed 6 bases and J shed 7 bases, with 19 bases lying between them. As DNA, the CDR3 is TGTGCCATCAGACCGGGACTCCCCGGGGAGAATGAGCAGTTCTTC. This encodes CAIRPGLPGENEQFF.

V usage is TRBV13 and J usage is TRBJ1-1, with 7 bases identical to TRBD1. This CDR3 comprises 15 residues. Germline V gene sequence: CDR1 PRHDT, CDR2 FYEKMQ (reference sequence). V lost 2 bases, J lost 4 bases, and 7 bases stayed unmatched. The CDR3 nucleotides are TGTGCCAGCAGCTTACGACAGGGAAAAATCACTGAAGCTTTCTTT. Amino acid sequence: CASSLRQGKITEAFF.